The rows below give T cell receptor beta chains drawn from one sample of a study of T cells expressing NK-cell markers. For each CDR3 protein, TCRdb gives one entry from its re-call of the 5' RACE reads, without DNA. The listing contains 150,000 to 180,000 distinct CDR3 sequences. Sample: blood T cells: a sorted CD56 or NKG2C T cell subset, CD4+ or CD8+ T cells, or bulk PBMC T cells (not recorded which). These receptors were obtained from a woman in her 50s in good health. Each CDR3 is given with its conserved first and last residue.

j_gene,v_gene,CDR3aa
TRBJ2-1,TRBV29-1,CSVASLEQEQFF
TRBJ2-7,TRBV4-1,CASSQGQFSSYEQYF
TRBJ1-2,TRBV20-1,CSAKSGTNYGYTF
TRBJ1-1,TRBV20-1,CSASSEELVPFF
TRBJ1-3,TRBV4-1,CASSPGQGANTIYF
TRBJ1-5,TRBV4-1,CASSQRQGSNQPQHF
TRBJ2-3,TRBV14,CASSQGIADTDTQYF
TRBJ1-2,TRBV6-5,CASTRAPANGYTF
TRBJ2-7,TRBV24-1,CATSDAGSSYEQYF
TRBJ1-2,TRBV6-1,CASRDGNYGYTF
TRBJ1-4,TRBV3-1,CASSQVGVAESDGVDEKLFF
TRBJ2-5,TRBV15,CATSRLRDTKETQYF
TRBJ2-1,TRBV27,CASTLTRDTYNEQFF
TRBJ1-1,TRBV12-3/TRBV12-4,CASSTDRAEAFF
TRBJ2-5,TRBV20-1,CSAKASGLQETQYF